This T cell receptor (beta chain) was captured by sequencing in a study of blood T cell repertoires in COVID-19. A few counts support this clone. Measured with immunoSEQ multiplex PCR; TCRdb has only the in-frame clones, and not every one. The sample lists about 300,000 clones; 89% were seen once. The CDR3 runs 13 residues. Losses at the gene ends were 4 bases for V and 4 bases for J; bases not matched to a gene: 3. Germline CDR1 and CDR2: SGHTA and FQGNSA. The gene calls are TRBV7-2 and TRBJ2-7, with 8 bases fitting TRBD2. Sequencing input: PBMCs or T cells enriched from blood (not recorded which). This TCR came from a man in his 60s who had recovered from COVID-19. In DNA form, the CDR3 reads TGTGCCAGCAGCTCCAGCGGGAGATACGAGCAGTACTTC. Residues: CASSSSGRYEQYF.